This entry lists 32 T cell receptor beta chains sequenced from one sample in a study of blood T cell repertoires in COVID-19. Sequencing was performed with immunoSEQ multiplex PCR; in TCRdb, only in-frame clones are kept and a portion is missing. The data hold some 70,000 clones, with about 90% observed a single time. Material: peripheral blood. These receptors all come from a human donor with active COVID-19. The donor label of this sample is uncertain.

The rearrangement uses TRBV24-1 and TRBJ2-5; weak D call: TRBD2 (6 bases). CDR1 KGHDR and CDR2 SFDVKD come from the germline V gene. V was pared by 0 bases and J by 1 base, with 11 bases between. The CDR3 totals 16 residues. The chain's CDR3 is CATSDLHGGGQETQYF. The CDR3 DNA reads TGTGCCACCAGTGATTTGCACGGGGGAGGCCAAGAGACCCAGTACTTC.

The chain recombines TRBV11-3 with TRBJ2-3; 9 nucleotides align to TRBD2. After removal of 4 bases from V and 2 bases from J, the junction contained 19 bases not matched to a gene. The germline V gene has CDR1 SGHNT and CDR2 YENEEA. CDR3 length: 20 residues. The CDR3 DNA reads as TGTGCCAGCAGCTCCCCCGGGGGGGTAGCGGGAGATCTGGTCACAGATACGCAGTATTTT. Its translation is CASSSPGGVAGDLVTDTQYF.

The V gene is TRBV6-5, the J gene TRBJ1-2; possible D gene TRBD1, 5 bases. The V gene lost 2 bases and the J gene lost 4 bases, with 17 bases spanning the gap. Looked up from germline, CDR1 is MNHEY and CDR2 is SVGAGI. CDR3 size: 16 residues. The CDR3 DNA reads TGTGCCAGCAGTTACGACCATAGGACACCCGGCTATGGCTACACCTTC. Its protein is CASSYDHRTPGYGYTF.

The rearrangement links TRBV15 to TRBJ2-7; 8 bases are a match to TRBD1. The germline gives CDR1 LNHNV, CDR2 YYDKDF (reference sequence). J was trimmed by 5 bases and V by 0 bases; bases with no gene match: 3. The CDR3 is 14 amino acids. CDR3 coding DNA: TGTGCCACCAGCAGAGACAGGGGGCCCAACGAGCAGTACTTC. Translated, it gives CATSRDRGPNEQYF.

The J gene is TRBJ2-7, the V gene TRBV7-2; D ambiguous. The CDR3 totals 13 residues. V shed 0 bases and J shed 7 bases, with 10 bases lying between them. Germline V gene sequence: CDR1 SGHTA, CDR2 FQGNSA. The CDR3 spells CASSLAERVEQYF. CDR3 nucleotide sequence: TGTGCCAGCAGCTTAGCTGAACGAGTGGAGCAGTACTTC.

In its sample, this clone was seen once. Other DNA sequences of this sample code for an identical CDR3. This chain joins TRBV6-5 and TRBJ2-7, with D uncertain. Per germline, CDR1 MNHEY and CDR2 SVGAGI. This CDR3 comprises 13 residues. The ends were cut back, 2 bases at V and 0 bases at J, with 5 bases in the middle. The CDR3 DNA follows: TGTGCCAGCAGTTACCCGGGCTCCTACGAGCAGTACTTC. It is translated as CASSYPGSYEQYF.

Only a few counts were recorded for this clone. The chain is built from TRBV27 and TRBJ2-7; perhaps TRBD2 as D (7 bases). The germline gives CDR1 MNHEY, CDR2 SMNVEV (reference sequence). The ends were cut back, 3 bases at V and 4 bases at J, with 16 bases in the middle. This CDR3 spans 15 amino acids. CDR3 in amino acids: CASSFGPGGLYEQYF. The CDR3 region has the DNA TGTGCCAGCAGTTTTGGACCGGGGGGCCTGTACGAGCAGTACTTC.

This chain links TRBV21-1 with TRBJ2-1; TRBD1 reflects the table's D call only, with no check against the DNA. TRBV21-1 is annotated as a pseudogene. The CDR3 is made up of 14 amino acids. CDR3 sequence (DNA): TGTGCCAGCAGCATAACGGCAGGGGAATATGAGCAGTTCTTC. It codes for CASSITAGEYEQFF.

This chain uses TRBV3-1 (or the pseudogene TRBV3-2) with TRBJ1-4; 8 positions agree with TRBD1. V lost 0 bases and J lost 4; bases outside the gene matches: 4. The CDR3 is 16 amino acids. The V gene's germline CDR1 is LGHDT and CDR2 YNNKEL (reference sequence). CDR3 DNA sequence: TGTGCCAGCAGCCAAGATCCAGGGGGCATTAATGAAAAACTGTTTTTT. Translation: CASSQDPGGINEKLFF.

The chain has TRBV6-6 and TRBJ1-2, with 9 bases identical to TRBD1. Per germline, CDR1 MNHNY and CDR2 SVGAGI (reference sequence). The CDR3 runs to 18 residues. The V gene end was trimmed by 5 bases and the J gene end by 4 bases; junction bases not matched to a gene: 17. The DNA of the CDR3 is TGTGCCAGCAGTCCTGGAGGGACAGGGAGGACCGGTGGCTATGGCTACACCTTC. Protein sequence: CASSPGGTGRTGGYGYTF.

This chain joins TRBV9 and TRBJ2-2; no clear D gene. V lost 4 bases and J lost 1, with 11 bases in between. Germline CDR1 reads SGDLS; CDR2 reads YYNGEE. CDR3 length: 15 amino acids. DNA for the CDR3: TGTGCCAGCAGCCCGCGACACGAGAACACCGGGGAGCTGTTTTTT. Its protein is CASSPRHENTGELFF. Full variable domain (rest looked up from reference TRBV9 and TRBJ2-2): DSGVTQTPKHLITATGQRVTLRCSPRSGDLSVYWYQQSLDQGLQFLIQYYNGEERAKGNILERFSAQQFPDLHSELNLSSLELGDSALYFCASSPRHENTGELFFGEGSRLTVL.

V gene TRBV19 combines with J gene TRBJ1-1, with 8 bases identical to TRBD1. CDR3 length: 15 amino acids. Germline CDR1 reads LNHDA; CDR2 reads SQIVND (reference sequence). Trimming removed 5 bases from V and 1 base from J; junction bases left unmatched: 6. The CDR3 sequence: CASSLRTGTNTEAFF. CDR3 nucleotide sequence: TGTGCCAGTAGTTTGAGGACAGGGACGAACACTGAAGCTTTCTTT. Combining the CDR3 with reference TRBV19 and TRBJ1-1 gives the whole variable domain DGGITQSPKYLFRKEGQNVTLSCEQNLNHDAMYWYRQDPGQGLRLIYYSQIVNDFQKGDIAEGYSVSREKKESFPLTVTSAQKNPTAFYLCASSLRTGTNTEAFFGQGTRLTVV.

V usage is TRBV5-1 and J usage is TRBJ2-1, with 8 bases fitting TRBD2. Germline CDR1 SGHRS, CDR2 YFSETQ. Germline trimming cut 1 base from V and 8 bases from J; bases unmatched to any gene: 8. The CDR3 is made up of 15 amino acids. As DNA, the CDR3 is TGCGCCAGCAGCTTGCGCCAAGCGGGGGTGGATGAGCAGTTCTTC. Its protein is CASSLRQAGVDEQFF.

The chain employs TRBV7-7 and TRBJ2-2; 11 bases agree with TRBD2. This CDR3 has 17 residues. Unmatched junction bases numbered 8, after V lost 6 bases and J lost 2 bases. Germline-derived CDR1 and CDR2 are SSHAT and FNYEAQ (reference sequence). The CDR3 sequence is CASSFYSGRDNTGELFF. CDR3 bases: TGTGCCAGCAGTTTTTATAGCGGGAGGGATAACACCGGGGAGCTGTTTTTT.

The rearrangement uses TRBV9 and TRBJ2-3; weak D call: TRBD2 (5 bases). Trimming left V 0 bases short and J 4 bases short, with 9 bases between. Germline values: CDR1 SGDLS, CDR2 YYNGEE. The CDR3 is made up of 14 amino acids. CDR3 nucleotide sequence: TGTGCCAGCAGCGTAGAAACGAGGGCAGATACGCAGTATTTT. Amino acids: CASSVETRADTQYF. Together with reference TRBV9 and TRBJ2-3, the CDR3 gives the full variable domain: DSGVTQTPKHLITATGQRVTLRCSPRSGDLSVYWYQQSLDQGLQFLIQYYNGEERAKGNILERFSAQQFPDLHSELNLSSLELGDSALYFCASSVETRADTQYFGPGTRLTVL.

CDR3 coding DNA: TGTGCCAGAAGCCAACGAACAGGGGCCTTTTTCTACGAGCAGTACTTC. Residues: CARSQRTGAFFYEQYF. The chain combines TRBV5-3 with TRBJ2-7, with 7 nucleotides matching TRBD1. TRBV5-3 carries the ORF label, with uncertain function. V trimming: 4 bases; J trimming: 3 bases; junction bases outside the gene matches: 13. The CDR3 is 16 amino acids.

V is TRBV19 and J is TRBJ2-7, with 8 bases aligning to TRBD2. J lost 2 bases, V lost 1 base, and 4 bases had no gene match. Germline CDR1 is LNHDA and CDR2 is SQIVND (reference sequence). The CDR3 covers 15 residues. The CDR3 sequence is CASSIGSGSPYEQYF. The CDR3 DNA is TGTGCCAGTAGTATAGGGAGCGGGAGTCCCTACGAGCAGTACTTC.

The CDR3 here is CASRPQGRDTEAFF. DNA for the CDR3: TGTGCCAGCAGACCTCAGGGTAGGGACACTGAAGCTTTCTTT. This chain links TRBV6-6 with TRBJ1-1, with D perhaps TRBD1 (5 bases). The V gene lost 6 bases and the J gene lost 3 bases, with 14 bases spanning the gap. In germline, CDR1 is MNHNY, CDR2 SVGAGI (reference sequence). This CDR3 comprises 14 residues.

The chain combines TRBV9 with TRBJ2-1, with TRBD2 identical over 9 bases. CDR3 length: 15 residues. V lost 0 bases to trimming and J lost 5 bases; unmatched junction nucleotides: 3. The germline V gene has CDR1 SGDLS and CDR2 YYNGEE. Here the CDR3 reads CASSVELAGDNEQFF. In DNA form, the CDR3 reads TGTGCCAGCAGCGTAGAACTAGCGGGCGACAATGAGCAGTTCTTC. The full variable domain, with the rest looked up from reference TRBV9 and TRBJ2-1, is DSGVTQTPKHLITATGQRVTLRCSPRSGDLSVYWYQQSLDQGLQFLIQYYNGEERAKGNILERFSAQQFPDLHSELNLSSLELGDSALYFCASSVELAGDNEQFFGPGTRLTVL.

The CDR3 DNA is TGTGCCAGCAGCCGAAACCCTAGCTACTCCTACAATGAGCAGTTCTTC. The encoded protein is CASSRNPSYSYNEQFF. The V and J genes are TRBV3-1 (or the pseudogene TRBV3-2) and TRBJ2-1, with D possibly TRBD2 on 5 matching bases. The CDR3 extends over 16 amino acids. With 4 bases removed from V and 0 bases from J, the gap between germline ends came to 13 bases. CDR1 is LGHDT and CDR2 is YNNKEL in the germline V gene (reference sequence).

This clone came up once. This chain's CDR3 is CASSYGGSGGLDEQYF. In DNA form, the CDR3 reads TGTGCCAGCAGTTACGGGGGATCGGGAGGTCTGGACGAGCAGTACTTC. This sequence joins TRBV6-5 and TRBJ2-7; 7 bases match TRBD2. The CDR3 length is 16 residues. Germline-derived CDR1 and CDR2 are MNHEY and SVGAGI. The ends lost 2 bases at V and 5 bases at J; junction bases unmatched: 12.

V gene TRBV5-1 combines with J gene TRBJ1-3; 7 positions agree with TRBD1. This CDR3 comprises 17 residues. V lost 2 bases, J lost 0 bases, and 8 bases stayed unmatched. Germline V CDR1 and CDR2: SGHRS, YFSETQ. CDR3 sequence reads: CASSFRSRDSSGNTIYF. The DNA of the CDR3 is TGCGCCAGCAGCTTTCGGTCGCGGGACAGCTCTGGAAACACCATATATTTT.

This clone has just one count. The rearrangement joins TRBV24-1 to TRBJ2-3; the D gene is possibly TRBD1 (6 bases). V gave up 5 bases and J gave up 4 bases, with 9 bases separating them. Germline V lookup: CDR1 KGHDR, CDR2 SFDVKD. The CDR3 sequence is 13 residues long. CDR3 bases: TGTGCCACCAGTGCAGGGGCCCCAGATACGCAGTATTTT. It specifies CATSAGAPDTQYF.

The chain carries TRBV28 and TRBJ2-7; 10 nucleotides match TRBD2. Germline CDR1 is MDHEN and CDR2 is SYDVKM. The V segment lost 1 base and the J segment 7 bases; nucleotides outside the gene matches: 13. This CDR3 contains 17 residues. The CDR3 nucleotides read TGTGCCAGCAGTTTATCTATAGCGGGAGGACCTCTCAGGGAGCAGTACTTC. Its translation is CASSLSIAGGPLREQYF.

V and J are TRBV5-1 and TRBJ2-5; perhaps TRBD1 as D (5 bases). Trimming removed 7 bases from V and 0 bases from J, with 10 bases in between. There are 13 residues in the CDR3. Per the germline V gene, CDR1 is SGHRS and CDR2 is YFSETQ. In DNA form, the CDR3 reads TGCGCCAGCGGCCAGACAGACCAAGAGACCCAGTACTTC. Amino acid sequence: CASGQTDQETQYF. Full variable domain (missing parts from reference TRBV5-1 and TRBJ2-5): KAGVTQTPRYLIKTRGQQVTLSCSPISGHRSVSWYQQTPGQGLQFLFEYFSETQRNKGNFPGRFSGRQFSNSRSEMNVSTLELGDSALYLCASGQTDQETQYFGPGTRLLVL.

This chain connects TRBV7-9 to TRBJ2-3; 9 bases fit TRBD1. Germline assignment: CDR1 SEHNR and CDR2 FQNEAQ (reference sequence). The V and J ends lost 5 bases and 5 bases, in that order; junction bases with no gene match: 8. The CDR3 is 15 amino acids. CDR3 loop: CASSRPGQGGDTQYF. In DNA form, the CDR3 reads TGTGCCAGCAGCCGACCGGGACAGGGAGGAGATACGCAGTATTTT.

The chain joins TRBV10-3 to TRBJ2-5; 8 bases map to TRBD1. Trimming took 10 bases from V and 1 from J; bases not matched to a gene: 8. CDR3 length: 14 amino acids. The germline V gene has CDR1 ENHRY and CDR2 SYGVKD. Written as DNA, the CDR3 is TGTGCCACTCGACAGGGGTCCGCCCAAGAGACCCAGTACTTC. It specifies CATRQGSAQETQYF.

The chain employs TRBV11-2 and TRBJ2-1; TRBD1 matches 7 bases. Looked up from germline, CDR1 is SGHAT and CDR2 is FQNNGV. Losses at the gene ends were 2 bases for V and 13 bases for J; bases not matched to a gene: 8. This CDR3 is 13 amino acids long. In DNA, the CDR3 is TGTGCCAGCAGCTTAATGCCTACAGGGGAACAGTTCTTC. It translates to CASSLMPTGEQFF.

The gene calls are TRBV7-9 and TRBJ1-5; 8 bases agree with TRBD1. CDR3 length equals 15 residues. Per germline, CDR1 SEHNR and CDR2 FQNEAQ (reference sequence). V lost 5 bases and J lost 3; bases outside the gene matches: 6. CDR3 in amino acids: CASSNPDRDNQPQHF. In DNA, the CDR3 is TGTGCCAGCAGCAACCCGGACAGGGACAATCAGCCCCAGCATTTT.

This clone occurred once. This chain links TRBV28 with TRBJ1-6; 7 nucleotides line up with TRBD1. The V gene end was trimmed by 1 base and the J gene end by 10 bases; junction bases not matched to a gene: 7. This CDR3 has 15 residues. In germline, CDR1 is MDHEN, CDR2 SYDVKM. DNA of the CDR3: TGTGCCAGCAGTTTATCAGGGGGAACGTACTCACCCCTCCACTTT. Translated: CASSLSGGTYSPLHF.

V usage is TRBV7-2 and J usage is TRBJ2-1; TRBD2 matches at 13 bases. This CDR3 is built from 15 residues. The V and J ends lost 2 bases and 12 bases, in that order; junction bases with no gene match: 7. Germline V gene data show CDR1 as SGHTA and CDR2 as FQGNSA. In DNA, the CDR3 is TGTGCCAGCAGCTTACTACTAGCGGGAGGGATTCGGCAGTTCTTC. It specifies CASSLLLAGGIRQFF.

V gene TRBV30 combines with J gene TRBJ2-1; 13 bases match TRBD2. Germline V gene lookup returns CDR1 GTSNPN and CDR2 SVGIG (reference sequence). Trimming removed 4 bases from V and 4 bases from J; junction bases left unmatched: 13. This CDR3 is built from 18 residues. The CDR3 DNA follows: TGTGCCTGGAAGTTCGGGTCAACTAGCGGGAGGGGTTACAATGAGCAGTTCTTC. The encoded protein is CAWKFGSTSGRGYNEQFF.